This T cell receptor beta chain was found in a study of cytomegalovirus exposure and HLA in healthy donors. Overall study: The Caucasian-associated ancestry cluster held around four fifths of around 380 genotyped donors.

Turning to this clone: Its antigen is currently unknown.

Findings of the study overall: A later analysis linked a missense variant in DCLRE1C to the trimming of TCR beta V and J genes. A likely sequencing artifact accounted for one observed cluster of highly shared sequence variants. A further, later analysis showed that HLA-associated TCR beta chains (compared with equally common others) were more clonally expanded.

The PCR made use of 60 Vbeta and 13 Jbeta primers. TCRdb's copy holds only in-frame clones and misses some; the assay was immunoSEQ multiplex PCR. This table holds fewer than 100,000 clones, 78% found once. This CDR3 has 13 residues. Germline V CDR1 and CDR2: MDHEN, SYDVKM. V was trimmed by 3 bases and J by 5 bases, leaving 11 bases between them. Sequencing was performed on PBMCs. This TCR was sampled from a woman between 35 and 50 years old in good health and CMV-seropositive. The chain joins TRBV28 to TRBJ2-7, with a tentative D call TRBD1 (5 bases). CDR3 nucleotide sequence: TGTGCCAGCAGTTTGGCGCAGGGCAACGAGCAGTACTTC. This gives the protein CASSLAQGNEQYF.